This TCR beta chain was sequenced for a study of cytomegalovirus exposure and HLA in healthy donors. The length of the CDR3 is 15 residues. After removal of 1 base from V and 3 bases from J, the junction contained 5 bases not matched to a gene. CDR1 SEHNR and CDR2 FQNEAQ come from the germline V gene (reference sequence). A multiplex PCR was run with 60 Vbeta primers and 13 Jbeta primers. Profiling relied on immunoSEQ multiplex PCR, and the TCRdb table lists in-frame clones only, not all of them. The sample contains approximately 150,000 clones, over 75% of which appear only once. This sequence was found in a man between 45 and 60 years old in good health and CMV-seropositive. This chain uses TRBV7-9 with TRBJ2-5; 7 bases are shared with TRBD2. The material sequenced was PBMCs. CDR3 in DNA: TGTGCCAGCAGCTTAGGTCTCCTAGCGGAAGAGACCCAGTACTTC. It is translated as CASSLGLLAEETQYF. The full variable domain, completed using reference TRBV7-9 and TRBJ2-5, is DTGVSQNPRHKITKRGQNVTFRCDPISEHNRLYWYRQTLGQGPEFLTYFQNEAQLEKSRLLSDRFSAERPKGSFSTLEIQRTEQGDSAMYLCASSLGLLAEETQYFGPGTRLLVL.